Here is one T cell receptor (beta chain) with its context. The antigen is undetermined. Here immunoSEQ multiplex PCR was the method, and the copy in TCRdb shows in-frame clones only, minus some. The sample shows roughly 220,000 clones, just over 90% of them seen only once. This sample was included in a study of cytomegalovirus exposure and HLA in healthy donors. The study, taken as a whole, reports: Rarity characterized most TCR sequences, yet some public TCRs appeared in many donors. Diagnosis of cytomegalovirus status made by the classifier reportedly showed high specificity and sensitivity.

The sample comprised PBMCs. The clonotype originates from a young woman in good health and CMV-seronegative.

CDR3 amino acids: CASSFFGQGHNEQFF. CDR3 nucleotides: TGTGCCAGCAGCTTTTTTGGACAGGGGCACAATGAGCAGTTCTTC. This chain uses TRBV11-3 with TRBJ2-1, with 9 positions matching TRBD1. This CDR3 contains 15 residues. The germline gives CDR1 SGHNT, CDR2 YENEEA. Trimming removed 3 bases from V and 5 bases from J; junction bases left unmatched: 5.